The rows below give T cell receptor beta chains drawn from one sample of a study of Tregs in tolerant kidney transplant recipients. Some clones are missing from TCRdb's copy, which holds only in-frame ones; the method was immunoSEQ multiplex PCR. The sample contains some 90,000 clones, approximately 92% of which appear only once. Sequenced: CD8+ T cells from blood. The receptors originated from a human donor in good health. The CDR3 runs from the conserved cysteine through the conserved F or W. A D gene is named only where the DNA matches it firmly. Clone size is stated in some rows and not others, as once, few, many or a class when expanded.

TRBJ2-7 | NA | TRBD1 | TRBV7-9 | TGTGCCAGCAGCATAGGGACAGGGGGAGTGTACGAGCAGTACTTC | CASSIGTGGVYEQYF
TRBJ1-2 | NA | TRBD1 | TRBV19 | TGTGCCAGTAGTTGGGTCGCTGACAGGGGGCAAGGCTACACCTTC | CASSWVADRGQGYTF
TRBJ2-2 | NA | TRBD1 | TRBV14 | TGTGCCAGCAGCCAGTCGGGACAGGTCTCGAACACCGGGGAGCTGTTTTTT | CASSQSGQVSNTGELFF
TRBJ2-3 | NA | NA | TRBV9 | TGTGCCAGCAGCTCAAGAGACACAGATACGCAGTATTTT | CASSSRDTDTQYF
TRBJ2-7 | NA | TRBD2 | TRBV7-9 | TGTGCCAGCAGCCCCTCAACGGGAGGGTCCTACGAGCAGTACTTC | CASSPSTGGSYEQYF
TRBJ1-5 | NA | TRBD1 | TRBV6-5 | TGTGCCAGCAGTTCGGGACAGGGGGTAAATCAGCCCCAGCATTTT | CASSSGQGVNQPQHF
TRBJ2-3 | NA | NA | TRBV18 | TGTGCCAGCTCACCTGCCGGGACCAGGGATGAGACAGATACGCAGTATTTT | CASSPAGTRDETDTQYF
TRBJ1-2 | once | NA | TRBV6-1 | TGTGCCAGCAGTGAAGAGCGCAGGCAATGGGGCTACACCTTC | CASSEERRQWGYTF
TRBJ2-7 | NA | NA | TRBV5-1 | TGCGCCAGCAGCTTGGGCTTGGGTAGCGCGCCCTACGAGCAGTACTTC | CASSLGLGSAPYEQYF
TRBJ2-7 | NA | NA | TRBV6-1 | TGTGCCAGCAGTGGCCTATATGGGACCGACTCCTACGAGCAGTACTTC | CASSGLYGTDSYEQYF
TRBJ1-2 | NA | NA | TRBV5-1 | TGCGCCAGCAGCCCAATCGACGTCATGGGCGGGTGGTATGGCTACACCTTC | CASSPIDVMGGWYGYTF
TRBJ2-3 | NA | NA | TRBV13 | TGTGCCAGCAGCTTCCCGTGGGCAGATACGCAGTATTTT | CASSFPWADTQYF
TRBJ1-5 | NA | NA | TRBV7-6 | TGTGCCAGCAGCTTATCGGACGGCAATCAGCCCCAGCATTTT | CASSLSDGNQPQHF
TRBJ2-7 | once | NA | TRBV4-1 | TGCGCCAGCAGCCAAGATAACCGCCCCCACGAGCAGTACTTC | CASSQDNRPHEQYF
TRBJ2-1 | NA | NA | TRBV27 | TGTGCCAGCAGTTTTCACGGGAGCTCCTACAATGAGCAGTTCTTC | CASSFHGSSYNEQFF
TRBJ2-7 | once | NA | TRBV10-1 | TGCGCCAGCAGTGGGACTCACCACTACGAGCAGTACTTC | CASSGTHHYEQYF
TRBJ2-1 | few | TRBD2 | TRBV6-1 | TGTGCCAGCTCCGCAACTAGCGGGGGCTCGGATGAGCAGTTCTTC | CASSATSGGSDEQFF
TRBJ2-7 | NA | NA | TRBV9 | TGTGCCAGCGCCCCCCGTTCCGGTGGAGCCTACGAGCAGTACTTC | CASAPRSGGAYEQYF
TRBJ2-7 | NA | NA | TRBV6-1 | TGTGCCAGCAATTGGGTGGGCGAGCAGTACTTC | CASNWVGEQYF
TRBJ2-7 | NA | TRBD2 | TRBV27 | TGTGCCAGCAGTCACCGGGAGCGGGAGGGGACCTACGAGCAGTACTTC | CASSHREREGTYEQYF
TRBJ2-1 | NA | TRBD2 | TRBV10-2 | TGCGCCAGCAGTAGCCCTGAAGCGGGAGGGCTGGACAATGAGCAGTTCTTC | CASSSPEAGGLDNEQFF